This T cell receptor (beta chain) stems from a study of T-cell reconstitution after alpha-beta-depleted transplantation in children. General study findings and limits: The origin of high day-60 TCRbeta diversity in some patients lay in surviving recipient T cells and thymic progenitors. Reportedly, alpha-beta T cells present about two months post-transplant originated from several hundred expanded clones of graft origin. T-cell counts and diversity were attributed mostly to newly produced T cells one year after transplant.

There are many counts of this clonotype. Antigen specificity is unknown. The CDR3 spans 15 residues. V lost 4 bases and J lost 2; bases outside the gene matches: 8. Germline CDR1 is SGHDT and CDR2 is YYEEEE. Unique molecular identifiers featured in how the TCRbeta library was prepared. TCRdb re-called the PCR reads with MiXCR, one entry per CDR3 protein. Among about a million distinct CDR3 sequences, 25% to 30% were seen once, and the ten largest hold roughly 30%. The TCR sequence derives from a boy younger than two who had a stem cell transplant for SCID, so the T cells may come from the graft donor. The starting material was PBMCs, mostly from graft donor cells, obtained 360 days after TCRalphabeta/CD19-depleted stem cell transplant. The J gene is TRBJ2-7, the V gene TRBV5-6; 8 bases agree with TRBD2. CDR3 loop: CASSPRRGATYEQYF. Here the CDR3 DNA reads TGTGCCAGCAGCCCCCGGCGGGGGGCAACCTACGAGCAGTACTTC.